The clone carrying this T cell receptor beta chain was seen only a few times. Its antigen is undetermined. The data were taken from a study of T cells and Merkel cell carcinoma outcomes. Study-level findings and limits: In Merkel cell carcinoma, repertoire and T-cell density reportedly predicted outcomes.

Trimming removed 2 bases at V and 8 bases at J, with 10 bases between. The CDR3 contains 13 residues. Looked up from germline, CDR1 is MGHDK and CDR2 is SYGVNS. Clones were sequenced by immunoSEQ multiplex PCR, and TCRdb holds only the in-frame ones, with some missing. The table has approximately 20,000 clones, around 79% seen once; the top ten hold approximately 3.1%. The sequence came from a human donor with Merkel cell carcinoma. Material: tumor tissue from Merkel cell carcinoma. The V gene is TRBV25-1, the J gene TRBJ2-1; unclear D gene. Written as DNA, the CDR3 is TGTGCCAGCAGTGAAAGTCCCTGGGATGAGCAGTTCTTC. Protein product: CASSESPWDEQFF.